This passage covers 10 T cell receptor beta chains from one sample sequenced in a study of T cells in Graves' hyperthyroidism and ophthalmopathy. Amplification of TCR beta CDR3 regions used RNA as the template. First-round RT-PCR of the TCR CDR3 relied on the HTBI primer set. TCRdb redid the calling of the multiplex PCR reads with MiXCR, one entry per CDR3 protein. The profile covers about 700,000 distinct CDR3 sequences, with about 45% appearing a single time and about 7% taken by the ten largest. The sequencing sample was made of peripheral blood or thyroid tissue (not recorded which). The receptors shown here come from an adult man with Graves' disease, either hyperthyroidism or ophthalmopathy (not recorded which).

This clonotype was picked up a small number of times. The chain links TRBV12-3 or TRBV12-4 to TRBJ1-2; possibly TRBD1 for D (5 bases). The germline V and J ends were trimmed by 6 bases and 8 bases, with 19 bases remaining between them. The CDR3 runs to 14 residues. The CDR3 loop reads CASRGQGSLSGYTF. As DNA, the CDR3 is TGTGCCAGCAGGGGGCAAGGGTCTTTAAGCGGCTACACCTTC.

The gene calls are TRBV10-3 and TRBJ1-4; D remains ambiguous. V gave up 3 bases and J gave up 8 bases, with 19 bases separating them. CDR1 is ENHRY and CDR2 is SYGVKD in the germline V gene. The CDR3 has 16 residues. Here the CDR3 reads CAISEAGGREGEKLFF. The CDR3 DNA follows: TGTGCCATCAGTGAAGCAGGAGGGCGGGAGGGAGAAAAACTGTTTTTT.

This clonotype occurred many times. This rearrangement joins TRBV29-1 to TRBJ2-5, with 8 positions matching TRBD1. J was trimmed by 4 bases and V by 5 bases; bases with no gene match: 6. The CDR3 is made up of 13 amino acids. Per the germline V gene, CDR1 is SQVTM and CDR2 is ANQGSEA. The CDR3: CSVLRQGTETQYF. The CDR3 DNA is TGCAGCGTTTTACGACAGGGGACAGAGACCCAGTACTTC. Full variable domain (remainder filled in from reference TRBV29-1 and TRBJ2-5): SAVISQKPSRDICQRGTSLTIQCQVDSQVTMMFWYRQQPGQSLTLIATANQGSEATYESGFVIDKFPISRPNLTFSTLTVSNMSPEDSSIYLCSVLRQGTETQYFGPGTRLLVL.

This clonotype was counted ten times or more. The V call is TRBV19, the J call TRBJ1-2; perhaps TRBD1 as D (6 bases). CDR1 and CDR2 from the germline V gene are LNHDA and SQIVND (reference sequence). The CDR3 runs to 13 residues. Trimming removed 7 bases at V and 4 bases at J, with 13 bases between. CDR3 DNA sequence: TGTGCCAGTACATCCGGGACACGCTATGGCTACACCTTC. Translating gives CASTSGTRYGYTF.

A remark on this clonotype: A much larger clone lies a single base off, so this may be a read error. J is TRBJ1-6 and V is TRBV6-1; D is undetermined. The CDR3 has 13 residues. Per the germline V gene, CDR1 is MNHNS and CDR2 is SASEGT. V lost 11 bases and J 6 bases, leaving 14 bases between the germline ends. CDR3 region: CARRMTGNSPLHF. The CDR3 DNA sequence: TGTGCCCGCCGGATGACGGGTAATTCACCCCTCCACTTT.

The table lists this clonotype with many counts. V and J are TRBV7-8 and TRBJ1-1, with 9 bases matching TRBD1. Germline CDR1 and CDR2: SGHVS and FQNEAQ. V shed 5 bases, J shed 10 bases, and the junction held 2 bases outside the gene matches. The CDR3 is 11 residues long. The CDR3 region has the DNA TGTGCCAGCAGCCCGGGACAGGGAGCTTTCTTT. It codes for CASSPGQGAFF.

This clonotype appeared once. The chain is built from TRBV29-1 and TRBJ2-1; D might be TRBD2 (7 bases). The CDR3 is 15 residues long. Looked up from germline, CDR1 is SQVTM and CDR2 is ANQGSEA. V lost 5 bases, J lost 4 bases, and 18 bases lay in between. This chain's CDR3 is CSVRGISGPYNEQFF. CDR3 bases: TGCAGCGTTAGGGGGATTAGCGGGCCTTACAATGAGCAGTTCTTC.

This clonotype was seen ten or more times. The chain joins TRBV7-8 to TRBJ1-6; D is ambiguous. Trimming shortened V by 1 base and J by 4 bases, and 8 bases separated the two germline ends. Germline CDR1 and CDR2: SGHVS and FQNEAQ. CDR3 length equals 15 residues. CDR3 DNA: TGTGCCAGCAGCTTAGGGTGGCGGTATAATTCACCCCTCCACTTT. Its protein product is CASSLGWRYNSPLHF.

This clonotype was detected only a few times. This sequence joins TRBV29-1 and TRBJ2-2; D may match TRBD1 or TRBD2 (6 bases each). The CDR3 runs 16 residues. The V end was cut by 0 bases, the J end by 6 bases, with 17 bases between. Germline assignment: CDR1 SQVTM and CDR2 ANQGSEA. CDR3 nucleotide sequence: TGCAGCGTTGAAGATCAAGAGGGGGGAGGATCCGGGGAGCTGTTTTTT. This sequence encodes CSVEDQEGGGSGELFF.

The chain employs TRBV24-1 and TRBJ2-2, with 7 nucleotides matching TRBD1. CDR3 length: 16 residues. CDR1 and CDR2 from the germline V gene are KGHDR and SFDVKD. V dropped 5 bases and J dropped 5; count of bases not matched to a gene: 10. The CDR3 region has the DNA TGTGCCACCAGTGCTCGGCAGGGGGTCGGGACCGGGGAGCTGTTTTTT. It translates to CATSARQGVGTGELFF.